The 2 T cell receptor beta chains presented below share a single source sample, sequenced in a study of identical twins. TCRdb independently ran MiXCR on the 5' RACE reads; one entry per CDR3 protein. Among around 200,000 distinct CDR3 sequences listed, less than 10% were seen once. Sequences were obtained from memory (CD45RO+) T cells sorted from blood. All receptors derive from a woman between 18 and 29 years old in good health.

This clonotype was recorded at least ten times. The chain couples TRBV12-3 or TRBV12-4 to TRBJ2-7, with 8 bases matching TRBD2. V shed 4 bases, J shed 6 bases, and the junction held 8 bases outside the gene matches. The CDR3 is 14 residues long. This CDR3 reads CASSSRGLVGEQYF. CDR3 in DNA: TGTGCCAGCAGTTCACGGGGACTAGTTGGCGAGCAGTACTTC.

The chain has TRBV7-2 and TRBJ2-2; TRBD2 matches at 7 bases. This CDR3 spans 15 amino acids. Germline V gene data show CDR1 as SGHTA and CDR2 as FQGNSA. With V trimmed by 5 bases and J by 6 bases, 9 bases remained unmatched. The chain's CDR3 is CASSPRQGGAGELFF. In DNA form, the CDR3 reads TGTGCCAGCAGCCCTAGGCAGGGAGGGGCCGGGGAGCTGTTTTTT.